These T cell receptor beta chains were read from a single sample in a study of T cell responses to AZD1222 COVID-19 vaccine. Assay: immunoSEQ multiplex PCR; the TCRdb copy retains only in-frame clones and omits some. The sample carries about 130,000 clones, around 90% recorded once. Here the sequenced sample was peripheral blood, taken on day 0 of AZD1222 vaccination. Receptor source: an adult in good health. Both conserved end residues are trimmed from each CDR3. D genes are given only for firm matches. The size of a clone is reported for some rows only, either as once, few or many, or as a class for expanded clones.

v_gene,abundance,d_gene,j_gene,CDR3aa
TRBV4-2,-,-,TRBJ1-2,ASSQGGTQGDGYT
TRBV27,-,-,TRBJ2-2,ASSLGAFRTGELF
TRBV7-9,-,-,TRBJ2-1,ASSPRSYNEQF
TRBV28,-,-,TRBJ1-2,ASRDSTYGYT
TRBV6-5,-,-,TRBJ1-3,ASSSALSGNTIY
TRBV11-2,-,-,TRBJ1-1,ASSSHGELKTEAF
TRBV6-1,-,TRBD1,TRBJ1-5,ASSEAPTTGDLQH
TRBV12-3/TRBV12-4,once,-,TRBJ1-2,ASSFQSYGYT
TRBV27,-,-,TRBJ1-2,ASSPGRFLSYGYT
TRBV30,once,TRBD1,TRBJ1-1,AWSAPGGAFNTEAF
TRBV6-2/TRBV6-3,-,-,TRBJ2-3,ASSSEPSTDTQY
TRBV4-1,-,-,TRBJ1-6,ASSQDTPYSSYNSPLH
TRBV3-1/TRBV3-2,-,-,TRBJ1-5,ARTQPQH
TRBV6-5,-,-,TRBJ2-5,ASSYQPGQETQY
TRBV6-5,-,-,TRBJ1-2,ASSYTTGTNYGYT
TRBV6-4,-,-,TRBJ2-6,ASARDRQSGANVLT
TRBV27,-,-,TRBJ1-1,ASSFALFGEAF
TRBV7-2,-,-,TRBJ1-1,ASSLGSRGVGTEAF
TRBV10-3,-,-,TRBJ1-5,AISLGPGRDQPQH
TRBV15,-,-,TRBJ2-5,ATSRGDQETQY
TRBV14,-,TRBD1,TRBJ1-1,ASSQDLGQGNAEAF
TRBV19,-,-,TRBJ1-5,ASSTRGYSNQPQH
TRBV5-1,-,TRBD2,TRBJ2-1,ASSQGLADGEQF
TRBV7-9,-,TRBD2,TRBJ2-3,ASSLGTRLITDTQY
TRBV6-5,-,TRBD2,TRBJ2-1,ASSYGTSGGPTEQF
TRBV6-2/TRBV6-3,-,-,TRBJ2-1,ASSFRQGNEQF
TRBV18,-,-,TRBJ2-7,ASSPGTSYEQY
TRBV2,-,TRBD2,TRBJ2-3,ASRAGDTDTQY
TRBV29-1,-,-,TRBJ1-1,SVAFGGKTEAF
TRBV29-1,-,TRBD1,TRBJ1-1,SGGQGWTEAF
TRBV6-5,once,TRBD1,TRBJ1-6,ASSRTGGNSPLH
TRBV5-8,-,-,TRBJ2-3,ASSLIVGSTDTQY
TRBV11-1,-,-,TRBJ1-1,ASSLAGEAF
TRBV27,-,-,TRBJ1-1,ASSPSGDGEAF
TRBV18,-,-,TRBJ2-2,ASSPMGSGSTGELF
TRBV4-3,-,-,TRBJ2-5,ASSRTVEGGETQY
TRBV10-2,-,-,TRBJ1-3,ASSQGSGNTIY
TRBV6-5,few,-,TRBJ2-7,ASSYSNVNEQY
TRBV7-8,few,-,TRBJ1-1,ASSSVNMNTEAF
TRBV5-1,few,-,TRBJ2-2,ASSLVVTGELF
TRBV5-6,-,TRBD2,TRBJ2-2,ASSPRLAGKNTGELF